This T cell receptor beta chain was observed in a study of blood T cell repertoires in COVID-19. Overall study: Samples of COVID-19 (acute and convalescent) were obtained from the United States, Italy and Spain. In each case, the material was cDNA or gDNA derived from T cells, B-cell-depleted T cells, or PBMCs.

Original processing methods: Cell counts per sample came from amplifying reference gene primers. Measured with immunoSEQ multiplex PCR; TCRdb has only the in-frame clones, and not every one. D and trimming were read from the DNA, whereas the V and J calls and clone size are those reported in that table. The repertoire holds more than 110,000 clones, 86% seen once, with around 4.2% in the top ten. Symptom resolution, clearance, or two negative PCRs marked the recovered donors of Cohort 3. The source is a middle-aged man who had recovered from COVID-19. The sample taken for sequencing was PBMCs or T cells enriched from blood (not recorded which).

The CDR3 DNA reads as TGTGCCAGTACCCCAAGGGGGAGGGGCGAGACCCAGTACTTC. The encoded protein is CASTPRGRGETQYF. The rearrangement joins TRBV19 to TRBJ2-5, with a possible D match to TRBD2 (7 bases). Germline V CDR1 and CDR2: LNHDA, SQIVND (reference sequence). The CDR3 runs to 14 residues. V lost 7 bases, J lost 5 bases, and 17 bases lay in between.